These 32 T cell receptor beta chains share one sample of origin, sequenced in a study of T cells in Graves' hyperthyroidism and ophthalmopathy. TCR beta CDR3 regions were amplified from RNA transcripts. TCR CDR3 underwent first-round RT-PCR with the HTBI primer set. One entry per CDR3 protein results from TCRdb running MiXCR on the multiplex PCR reads. The sample lists about 500,000 distinct CDR3 sequences, about 16% occurring once. Sequenced material: blood. Receptors were obtained from a woman younger than 45 with Graves' ophthalmopathy.

The table lists this clonotype with many counts. The chain has TRBV5-1 and TRBJ2-7, with 11 positions matching TRBD1. The length of the CDR3 is 15 residues. Per germline, CDR1 SGHRS and CDR2 YFSETQ. V gave up 4 bases and J gave up 7 bases; unmatched junction bases: 10. The CDR3 here is CASSPEGQGVREQYF. CDR3 DNA: TGCGCCAGCAGCCCGGAGGGACAGGGGGTTAGGGAGCAGTACTTC.

Concerning this clonotype: A read error is possible here, since a much larger clone lies one base away. The J gene is TRBJ1-6, the V gene TRBV5-1, with TRBD1 identical over 10 bases. Germline lookup yields CDR1 SGHRS and CDR2 YFSETQ. With 3 bases clipped from V and 14 bases from J, the junction kept 8 bases outside the gene matches. The CDR3 has 14 amino acids. As DNA, the CDR3 is TGCGCCAGCAGCTCTCCGACAGGGGGCTCATCCCTCCACTTT. As protein: CASSSPTGGSSLHF.

This clonotype was observed a few times. The rearrangement links TRBV7-9 to TRBJ2-7; 8 positions agree with TRBD2. V trimming: 4 bases; J trimming: 7 bases; junction bases outside the gene matches: 12. There are 15 residues in the CDR3. CDR1 and CDR2 from the germline V gene are SEHNR and FQNEAQ (reference sequence). In DNA form, the CDR3 reads TGTGCCAGCAGCTCCCTGTCGGGAGGGCCGGGGGAGCAGTACTTC. Translating gives CASSSLSGGPGEQYF.

This clonotype was counted only a few times. The V and J genes are TRBV10-3 and TRBJ2-3; D possibly corresponds to TRBD2 (5 bases). V was clipped by 6 bases and J by 1 base, with 8 bases between them. The germline gives CDR1 ENHRY, CDR2 SYGVKD. This CDR3 region has 13 residues. The CDR3 is CAISNSGTDTQYF. Here the CDR3 DNA reads TGTGCCATCAGCAATAGCGGCACAGATACGCAGTATTTT.

In regard to this clonotype: The junction differs from germline at one of its ends, possibly a read error. The chain joins TRBV29-1 to TRBJ2-5; 7 bases line up with TRBD2. In germline, CDR1 is SQVTM, CDR2 ANQGSEA. The CDR3 contains 14 residues. The CDR3 DNA sequence: TGCAGCGTTGAACTACGGACTAGTCGCGAGACCCGGTACTTC. This codes for CSVELRTSRETRYF.

This clonotype was seen many times. The chain links TRBV11-3 to TRBJ2-1, with a tentative D call TRBD2 (6 bases). The ends were cut back, 5 bases at V and 7 bases at J, with 21 bases in the middle. Germline CDR1 SGHNT, CDR2 YENEEA. The CDR3 length is 16 residues. CDR3 in amino acids: CASSPGDGTRRNEQFF. The CDR3, as DNA: TGTGCCAGCAGCCCGGGGGACGGGACCCGCAGGAATGAGCAGTTCTTC. Based on the CDR3 plus reference TRBV11-3 and TRBJ2-1, the full variable domain is EAGVVQSPRYKIIEKKQPVAFWCNPISGHNTLYWYLQNLGQGPELLIRYENEEAVDDSQLPKDRFSAERLKGVDSTLKIQPAELGDSAVYLCASSPGDGTRRNEQFFGPGTRLTVL.

This clonotype was counted between two and nine times. The rearrangement joins TRBV6-2 or TRBV6-3 to TRBJ2-7; either TRBD1 or TRBD2 may fit D (5 bases each). V was shortened by 5 bases and J by 4 bases, with 12 bases between the two germline ends. The length of the CDR3 is 13 residues. The germline CDR1 and CDR2 sequences are MNHEY and SVGEGT. The CDR3 DNA reads as TGTGCCAGCAGTCAGCCGGGGCGGTACGAGCAGTACTTC. Protein product: CASSQPGRYEQYF.

This clonotype was detected ten times or more. V usage is TRBV5-1 and J usage is TRBJ2-7; either TRBD1 or TRBD2 may supply D (6 bases each). Germline V gives CDR1 SGHRS, CDR2 YFSETQ. This CDR3 is built from 15 residues. Trimming left V 0 bases short and J 4 bases short, with 14 bases between. This CDR3 reads CASSLERGAGYEQYF. In DNA form, the CDR3 reads TGCGCCAGCAGCTTGGAGAGGGGGGCAGGATACGAGCAGTACTTC.

About this clonotype: A read error may explain this, as a much larger clone is one base away. The V gene is TRBV7-8, the J gene TRBJ2-1, with TRBD2 matching 13 bases. The CDR3 covers 17 residues. Germline V gene sequence: CDR1 SGHVS, CDR2 FQNEAQ. The CDR3 sequence is CVSSLEPLAGGTAEQFF. CDR3 in DNA: TGTGTCAGCAGCTTAGAACCACTAGCGGGAGGGACGGCGGAGCAGTTCTTC. Based on the CDR3 plus reference TRBV7-8 and TRBJ2-1, the full variable domain is GAGVSQSPRYKVAKRGQDVALRCDPISGHVSLFWYQQALGQGPEFLTYFQNEAQLDKSGLPSDRFFAERPEGSVSTLKIQRTQQEDSAVYLCVSSLEPLAGGTAEQFFGPGTRLTVL.

This clonotype was counted ten times or more. The chain links TRBV7-2 to TRBJ2-1, with D uncertain. Trimming pared 5 bases from V and 6 bases from J, leaving 11 bases between. The CDR3 runs to 13 residues. Germline CDR1 reads SGHTA; CDR2 reads FQGNSA. CDR3: CASSLRSINEQFF. The CDR3, as DNA: TGTGCCAGCAGCCTCCGAAGCATCAATGAGCAGTTCTTC.

This clonotype has at least ten counts. V is TRBV28 and J is TRBJ2-5; D could derive from TRBD1 or TRBD2 (5 bases each). CDR3 length: 14 residues. Trimming pared 5 bases from V and 5 bases from J, leaving 15 bases between. CDR1 is MDHEN and CDR2 is SYDVKM in the germline V gene. CDR3 sequence reads: CASSLTDRGETQYF. CDR3 DNA: TGTGCCAGCAGTCTAACAGACAGAGGGGAGACCCAGTACTTC.

This clonotype was counted a few times. The rearrangement joins TRBV9 to TRBJ2-5; D unclear. V gave up 1 base and J gave up 3 bases, with 7 bases separating them. The CDR3 covers 13 residues. Germline CDR1 SGDLS, CDR2 YYNGEE. DNA of the CDR3: TGTGCCAGCAGCGTATGGACCGAAGAGACCCAGTACTTC. It specifies CASSVWTEETQYF.

This clonotype has a count of ten or more. V gene TRBV28 combines with J gene TRBJ2-5; maybe TRBD1 (5 bases). CDR3 length: 15 amino acids. The germline V and J ends were trimmed by 8 bases and 3 bases, with 19 bases remaining between them. CDR1 is MDHEN, CDR2 SYDVKM, per germline. In DNA, the CDR3 is TGTGCCAGCGGTGTGCTAGGGGAAAAGGAAGAGACCCAGTACTTC. Translated: CASGVLGEKEETQYF.

The sample holds a few counts of this clonotype. This rearrangement joins TRBV5-4 to TRBJ2-3; 14 bases map to TRBD2. Trimming at V came to 5 bases and at J to 5 bases, leaving 4 bases not matched to a gene. This CDR3 spans 15 amino acids. Germline values: CDR1 SGHNT, CDR2 YYREEE (reference sequence). The CDR3 DNA follows: TGTGCCAGCAGTCCGGGACTAGCGGGAGAAGATACGCAGTATTTT. Residues: CASSPGLAGEDTQYF.

The rearrangement links TRBV10-3 to TRBJ1-1; D unclear. V was pared by 0 bases and J by 0 bases, with 8 bases between. There are 15 residues in the CDR3. Germline V CDR1 and CDR2: ENHRY, SYGVKD. CDR3 region: CAISESEVMNTEAFF. CDR3 coding DNA: TGTGCCATCAGTGAGTCGGAAGTGATGAACACTGAAGCTTTCTTT.

This clonotype has only a few counts. The chain employs TRBV5-6 and TRBJ2-7, with D possibly TRBD2 on 6 matching bases. V dropped 0 bases and J dropped 3 bases, with 13 bases sitting between them. This CDR3 comprises 15 residues. The germline CDR1 and CDR2 sequences are SGHDT and YYEEEE. The CDR3 DNA follows: TGTGCCAGCAGCTTGGCCAATGGGGGGATCTACGAGCAGTACTTC. Its translation: CASSLANGGIYEQYF.

This clonotype appeared a few times. The chain carries TRBV6-1 and TRBJ2-1; 7 bases fit TRBD2. Germline CDR1 is MNHNS and CDR2 is SASEGT. The CDR3 loop spans 14 amino acids. The ends lost 6 bases at V and 6 bases at J; junction bases unmatched: 8. CDR3 bases: TGTGCCAGCAGGGATTGGACTAGTCCCAATGAGCAGTTCTTC. Protein: CASRDWTSPNEQFF.

This clonotype was seen repeatedly, ten times or more. The gene calls are TRBV27 and TRBJ2-7, with 15 nucleotides matching TRBD2. Per germline, CDR1 MNHEY and CDR2 SMNVEV (reference sequence). The CDR3 sequence is 14 residues long. Trimming cost V 6 bases and J 8 bases; bases outside gene matches: 5. CDR3 DNA: TGTGCCAGCAGGGGACTAGCGGGAGGAATTCAGCAGTACTTC. This sequence encodes CASRGLAGGIQQYF.

The V call is TRBV20-1, the J call TRBJ2-4; 13 positions agree with TRBD2. The junction had 5 bases not matched to a gene; V was cut back by 0 bases and J by 0 bases. Germline V gives CDR1 DFQATT, CDR2 SNEGSKA (reference sequence). The CDR3 extends over 18 amino acids. CDR3 protein: CSARDRLAGGLAKNIQYF. The CDR3 nucleotides are TGCAGTGCTAGAGATCGACTAGCGGGAGGATTAGCCAAAAACATTCAGTACTTC.

This clonotype was found a few times. The chain has TRBV7-2 and TRBJ2-7; TRBD2 matches at 15 bases. Looked up from germline, CDR1 is SGHTA and CDR2 is FQGNSA. After removal of 5 bases from V and 8 bases from J, the junction contained 7 bases not matched to a gene. This CDR3 is 15 amino acids long. The CDR3 is CASSPTGTSGRKQYF. CDR3 DNA: TGTGCCAGCAGCCCGACCGGGACTAGCGGGAGGAAGCAGTACTTC. Supplemented by reference TRBV7-2 and TRBJ2-7, the full variable domain reads GAGVSQSPSNKVTEKGKDVELRCDPISGHTALYWYRQSLGQGLEFLIYFQGNSAPDKSGLPSDRFSAERTGGSVSTLTIQRTQQEDSAVYLCASSPTGTSGRKQYFGPGTRLTVT.

This clonotype was counted a few times. This CDR3 is CSARAGLGTLNTEAFF. CDR3 sequence (DNA): TGCAGTGCTAGAGCCGGTCTCGGCACCCTGAACACTGAAGCTTTCTTT. V is TRBV20-1 and J is TRBJ1-1, with D unresolved. With 1 base removed from V and 0 bases from J, the gap between germline ends came to 15 bases. The length of the CDR3 is 16 residues. Germline V gene sequence: CDR1 DFQATT, CDR2 SNEGSKA (reference sequence).

This clonotype was counted at least ten times. The chain couples TRBV18 to TRBJ2-1, with a weak D call TRBD2 (5 bases). CDR1 KGHSH and CDR2 LQKENI come from the germline V gene. CDR3 length equals 16 residues. The germline V and J ends were trimmed by 0 bases and 7 bases, with 16 bases remaining between them. CDR3 nucleotides: TGTGCCAGCTCACCACCTTTTGGAGGTCTCGGGAATGAGCAGTTCTTC. It is translated as CASSPPFGGLGNEQFF.

The chain joins TRBV4-3 to TRBJ2-3; 10 nucleotides line up with TRBD1. The trim removed 5 bases at V and 4 bases at J, leaving 6 bases unmatched. Germline V gives CDR1 LGHNA, CDR2 YSLEER. The CDR3 extends over 15 amino acids. The CDR3 is CASSRRQGAPDTQYF. The CDR3 coding sequence is TGCGCCAGCAGCAGGCGACAGGGGGCCCCAGATACGCAGTATTTT.

In its sample, this clonotype was seen a few times. This chain connects TRBV20-1 to TRBJ2-2; tentatively, D is TRBD1 or TRBD2 (5 bases each). Trimming took 4 bases from V and 5 from J, leaving 23 bases between them. This CDR3 contains 17 residues. Germline CDR1 and CDR2: DFQATT and SNEGSKA (reference sequence). CDR3 nucleotide sequence: TGCAGTGCTACCGCGACACGGGGCCCTAGTTCGACCGGGGAGCTGTTTTTT. Its protein product is CSATATRGPSSTGELFF.

This clonotype was recorded many times. The chain couples TRBV5-5 to TRBJ2-5; D is ambiguous. V gave up 1 base and J gave up 4 bases, with 8 bases separating them. Germline V gives CDR1 SGHKS, CDR2 YYEKEE (reference sequence). CDR3 length equals 13 residues. The CDR3 coding sequence is TGTGCCAGCAGCTTGATTTCCGGAGAGACCCAGTACTTC. As protein: CASSLISGETQYF. The whole variable domain, filled in from reference TRBV5-5 and TRBJ2-5, reads DAGVTQSPTHLIKTRGQQVTLRCSPISGHKSVSWYQQVLGQGPQFIFQYYEKEERGRGNFPDRFSARQFPNYSSELNVNALLLGDSALYLCASSLISGETQYFGPGTRLLVL.

In this sample, this clonotype turned up a few times. The chain is built from TRBV29-1 and TRBJ2-7; D is possibly TRBD2 (5 bases). In germline, CDR1 is SQVTM, CDR2 ANQGSEA. With 2 bases removed from V and 2 bases from J, the gap between germline ends came to 13 bases. This CDR3 spans 14 amino acids. The CDR3 bases are TGCAGCGTTGAATCCGGACTGAAGACCTACGAGCAGTACTTC. It specifies CSVESGLKTYEQYF.

As regards this clonotype: One base away lies a much larger clone, so this may be a sequencing read error. The conserved closing phenylalanine or tryptophan is absent in this CDR3, likely reflecting a read error. The chain is built from TRBV12-3 or TRBV12-4 and TRBJ1-2; D perhaps matches TRBD1 (5 bases). The CDR3 totals 12 residues. The germline V and J ends were trimmed by 3 bases and 6 bases, with 8 bases remaining between them. CDR3 bases: TGTGCCAGCAGTTTGGCAGGGCATGGCTACACCCTC. Protein product: CASSLAGHGYTL.

This clonotype came up many times. The CDR3 DNA is TGTGCCAGCAGTGTCCAACAGGGGACGGGGGAAAAACTGTTTTTT. This codes for CASSVQQGTGEKLFF. The gene calls are TRBV6-1 and TRBJ1-4; TRBD1 matches at 7 bases. V dropped 4 bases and J dropped 8; count of bases not matched to a gene: 10. Germline lookup yields CDR1 MNHNS and CDR2 SASEGT. CDR3 length equals 15 residues.

V and J are TRBV30 and TRBJ2-2; 10 positions agree with TRBD1. V lost 3 bases to trimming and J lost 5 bases; unmatched junction nucleotides: 3. In germline, CDR1 is GTSNPN, CDR2 SVGIG (reference sequence). The CDR3 is made up of 14 amino acids. The CDR3, as DNA: TGTGCCTGGAGAGGACAGGGGGGAACCGGGGAGCTGTTTTTT. Translated, it gives CAWRGQGGTGELFF.

This clonotype was found a few times. J is TRBJ2-7 and V is TRBV9; 9 bases fit TRBD2. Trimming removed 0 bases from V and 3 bases from J; junction bases left unmatched: 7. CDR3 length: 16 amino acids. Germline CDR1 is SGDLS and CDR2 is YYNGEE. CDR3 DNA: TGTGCCAGCAGCGTAGTGGAAAGGACTAGCGTCTACGAGCAGTACTTC. Amino acids: CASSVVERTSVYEQYF.

J is TRBJ1-2 and V is TRBV4-2, with TRBD1 matching 7 bases. This CDR3 spans 15 amino acids. Per the germline V gene, CDR1 is LGHNA and CDR2 is YNFKEQ. The V gene end was trimmed by 0 bases and the J gene end by 5 bases; junction bases not matched to a gene: 6. CDR3 sequence: CASSQERGLGYGYTF. In DNA, the CDR3 is TGTGCCAGCAGCCAAGAGAGGGGGCTTGGGTATGGCTACACCTTC.

With respect to this clonotype: This could be a read error, since a much larger clone is one nucleotide away. This chain joins TRBV28 and TRBJ2-1, with D hard to call. Germline-derived CDR1 and CDR2 are MDHEN and SYDVKM. The CDR3 has 15 amino acids. The CDR3, as DNA: TGTGCCAGCAGACATCCGTGTGGAGTGTACAATAAGCAGTTCTTC. Translating gives CASRHPCGVYNKQFF.